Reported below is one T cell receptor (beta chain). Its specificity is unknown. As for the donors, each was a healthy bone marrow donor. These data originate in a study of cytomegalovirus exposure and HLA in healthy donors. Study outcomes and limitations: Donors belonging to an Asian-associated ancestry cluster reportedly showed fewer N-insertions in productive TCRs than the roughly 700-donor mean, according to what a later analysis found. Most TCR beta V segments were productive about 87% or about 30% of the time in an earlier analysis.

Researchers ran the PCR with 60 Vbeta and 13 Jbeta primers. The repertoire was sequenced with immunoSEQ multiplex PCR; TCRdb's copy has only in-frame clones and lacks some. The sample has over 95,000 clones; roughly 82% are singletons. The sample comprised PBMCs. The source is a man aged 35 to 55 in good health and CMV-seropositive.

The CDR3 loop reads CASSYSYSGGTDTQYF. The CDR3 region has the DNA TGTGCCAGCAGTTACTCCTATAGCGGGGGCACAGATACGCAGTATTTT. This chain connects TRBV6-5 to TRBJ2-3; TRBD2 agrees at 8 bases. Germline assignment: CDR1 MNHEY and CDR2 SVGAGI. After removal of 0 bases from V and 1 base from J, the junction contained 3 bases not matched to a gene. CDR3 length: 16 amino acids.